The 22 T cell receptor beta chains in this list originate from one sample, sequenced in a study of early T cells in non-severe SARS-CoV-2 infection. MiXCR, run by TCRdb on the 5' RACE reads, gives a single entry per CDR3 protein. The data contain some 64,000 distinct CDR3 sequences, roughly a tenth of them seen just once; the ten biggest clones take up about 1.5%. The sequencing sample was made of whole blood. These receptors all stem from an adult who was a healthcare worker with PCR-confirmed SARS-CoV-2 infection or an uninfected control (not recorded which).

This rearrangement joins TRBV7-2 to TRBJ2-3; 10 nucleotides align to TRBD2. Germline CDR1 SGHTA, CDR2 FQGNSA. With 1 base clipped from V and 2 bases from J, the junction kept 9 bases outside the gene matches. The CDR3 contains 18 residues. Here the CDR3 DNA reads TGTGCCAGCAGCTTAGGGTTTTTAGCGGGGGGCCTCACAGATACGCAGTATTTT. It specifies CASSLGFLAGGLTDTQYF.

This clonotype was seen only a few times. This chain links TRBV7-9 with TRBJ2-6, with no clear D. Trimming removed 5 bases from V and 2 bases from J, with 10 bases in between. Germline CDR1 SEHNR, CDR2 FQNEAQ (reference sequence). This CDR3 spans 15 amino acids. The CDR3 loop reads CASSPPPPGANVLTF. The DNA for the CDR3 is TGTGCCAGCAGCCCCCCGCCCCCTGGGGCCAACGTCCTGACTTTC.

In this sample, this clonotype turned up many times. The chain carries TRBV5-1 and TRBJ2-7; 7 nucleotides match TRBD2. J lost 2 bases, V lost 0 bases, and 2 bases had no gene match. The CDR3 length is 14 residues. Germline V gene sequence: CDR1 SGHRS, CDR2 YFSETQ. For the CDR3, the DNA is TGCGCCAGCAGCTTGGATGGACTAGCCTACGAGCAGTACTTC. Translated: CASSLDGLAYEQYF.

This clonotype was observed many times. The chain couples TRBV21-1 to TRBJ1-3. TRBV21-1 is an annotated pseudogene. The CDR3 covers 17 residues. The CDR3 loop reads CASSKEVFQLSGNTIYF. In DNA, the CDR3 is TGTGCCAGCAGCAAAGAAGTCTTCCAGCTCTCTGGAAACACCATATATTTT.

This clonotype was counted at least ten times. The chain links TRBV7-2 to TRBJ2-1; TRBD1 matches at 7 bases. The ends lost 4 bases at V and 2 bases at J; junction bases unmatched: 8. The CDR3 is 16 residues long. CDR1 and CDR2 from the germline V gene are SGHTA and FQGNSA. The CDR3 bases are TGTGCCAGCAGCTCCCTAGGGGGCAGGCCCTACAATGAGCAGTTCTTC. This codes for CASSSLGGRPYNEQFF.

This clonotype was recorded at least ten times. CDR3 sequence: CASSQDLDRVLYF. Here the CDR3 DNA reads TGCGCCAGCAGCCAAGACTTGGACAGGGTTTTGTATTTT. The chain employs TRBV4-3 and TRBJ2-3; 8 nucleotides align to TRBD1. The CDR3 loop spans 13 amino acids. The V gene end was trimmed by 0 bases and the J gene end by 14 bases; junction bases not matched to a gene: 7. The germline V gene has CDR1 LGHNA and CDR2 YSLEER.

This clonotype was detected ten times or more. J is TRBJ2-7 and V is TRBV11-2, with 8 bases that match TRBD2. This CDR3 is built from 14 residues. V lost 9 bases and J lost 3; bases outside the gene matches: 10. Per germline, CDR1 SGHAT and CDR2 FQNNGV. CDR3: CASRSGGIGYEQYF. The CDR3 coding sequence is TGTGCCAGTCGAAGCGGGGGAATCGGCTACGAGCAGTACTTC.

The CDR3: CASSLVGQPYGYTF. CDR3 in DNA: TGTGCCAGCAGCTTGGTGGGACAGCCCTATGGCTACACCTTC. This chain links TRBV5-4 with TRBJ1-2; TRBD1 matches at 7 bases. Germline trimming cut 0 bases from V and 4 bases from J; bases unmatched to any gene: 3. CDR1 and CDR2 from the germline V gene are SGHNT and YYREEE (reference sequence). CDR3 length: 14 residues.

This clonotype occurred many times. The rearrangement joins TRBV20-1 to TRBJ1-5, with no clear D. From germline, CDR1 is DFQATT and CDR2 SNEGSKA (reference sequence). The V gene lost 7 bases and the J gene lost 4 bases, with 8 bases spanning the gap. The CDR3 consists of 11 residues. CDR3 nucleotides: TGCAGTGTTTGGCTAAATCAGCCCCAGCATTTT. It codes for CSVWLNQPQHF.

This clonotype appeared a few times. The V and J genes are TRBV5-4 and TRBJ2-2, with 7 bases that match TRBD1. V gave up 4 bases and J gave up 3 bases; unmatched junction bases: 12. Germline CDR1 reads SGHNT; CDR2 reads YYREEE (reference sequence). The length of the CDR3 is 17 residues. The DNA for the CDR3 is TGTGCCAGCAGCCGACTCCGTACCGGGACAGACACCGGGGAGCTGTTTTTT. This encodes CASSRLRTGTDTGELFF.

This clonotype was observed many times. The gene calls are TRBV7-6 and TRBJ2-1; D unresolved. Germline CDR1 and CDR2: SGHVS and FNYEAQ. Between the trimmed V and J ends, which lost 2 bases and 2 bases, there was a span of 10 bases. The CDR3 sequence is 15 residues long. CDR3 nucleotide sequence: TGTGCCAGCAGCTTACGGAGCGCTACCTACAATGAGCAGTTCTTC. Its translation: CASSLRSATYNEQFF.

Ten or more counts support this clonotype. This chain links TRBV7-9 with TRBJ1-5; a possible D gene is TRBD1 (5 bases). V was cut by 6 bases and J by 2 bases, with 17 bases left in between. CDR3 size: 16 residues. Per the germline V gene, CDR1 is SEHNR and CDR2 is FQNEAQ (reference sequence). CDR3 region: CASSLSVGVGNQPQHF. Written as DNA, the CDR3 is TGTGCCAGCAGTTTATCCGTGGGGGTCGGCAATCAGCCCCAGCATTTT.

The chain combines TRBV10-3 with TRBJ2-3; 8 nucleotides align to TRBD2. Trimming at V came to 3 bases and at J to 3 bases, leaving 8 bases not matched to a gene. The length of the CDR3 is 16 residues. In germline, CDR1 is ENHRY, CDR2 SYGVKD. The chain's CDR3 is CAISDRGGGPTDTQYF. The CDR3 DNA follows: TGTGCCATCAGTGACCGAGGCGGGGGGCCTACAGATACGCAGTATTTT.

This clonotype was seen a few times. The chain couples TRBV11-2 to TRBJ2-1; 9 nucleotides line up with TRBD2. This CDR3 is built from 21 residues. Germline CDR1 SGHAT, CDR2 FQNNGV. Trimming at V came to 4 bases and at J to 2 bases, leaving 21 bases not matched to a gene. The CDR3: CASSYDSGLAGSAYAYNEQFF. CDR3 bases: TGTGCCAGCAGCTACGACTCGGGGCTAGCGGGGAGTGCATACGCCTACAATGAGCAGTTCTTC.

The V gene is TRBV7-9, the J gene TRBJ2-3, with a tentative D call TRBD2 (7 bases). Between the trimmed V and J ends, which lost 5 bases and 0 bases, there was a span of 15 bases. The CDR3 has 16 residues. The germline V gene encodes CDR1 SEHNR and CDR2 FQNEAQ (reference sequence). The DNA of the CDR3 is TGTGCCAGCAGCCTGGCTGCGGGGGCTAGCACAGATACGCAGTATTTT. Its protein is CASSLAAGASTDTQYF.

In this sample, this clonotype turned up many times. This chain links TRBV2 with TRBJ1-1, with 10 bases that match TRBD1. This CDR3 has 14 amino acids. CDR1 and CDR2 (germline): SNHLY, FYNNEI. Trimming took 3 bases from V and 5 from J; bases not matched to a gene: 3. CDR3 sequence: CASSEGTGVTEAFF. The CDR3 DNA sequence: TGTGCCAGCAGTGAGGGGACAGGGGTAACTGAAGCTTTCTTT.

J is TRBJ2-1 and V is TRBV28; TRBD2 might be the D (6 bases). The CDR3 totals 14 residues. CDR1 and CDR2 from the germline V gene are MDHEN and SYDVKM. Trimming stripped 5 bases from V and 7 bases from J, with 15 bases between. As DNA, the CDR3 is TGTGCCAGCAGTCAACCCGGGACTGTTAATGAGCAGTTCTTC. This gives the protein CASSQPGTVNEQFF. The full variable domain, completed using reference TRBV28 and TRBJ2-1, is DVKVTQSSRYLVKRTGEKVFLECVQDMDHENMFWYRQDPGLGLRLIYFSYDVKMKEKGDIPEGYSVSREKKERFSLILESASTNQTSMYLCASSQPGTVNEQFFGPGTRLTVL.

This clonotype has a count of ten or more. The V gene is TRBV6-4, the J gene TRBJ1-2; D gene uncertain. Germline lookup yields CDR1 MRHNA and CDR2 SNTAGT. The CDR3 extends over 17 amino acids. Trimming left V 4 bases short and J 6 bases short, with 24 bases between. Here the CDR3 DNA reads TGTGCCAGCAGTGCTGGCGCGGAGGGTTCCTCTATCGATGGCTACACCTTC. It codes for CASSAGAEGSSIDGYTF.

There are a few counts of this clonotype. The gene calls are TRBV20-1 and TRBJ2-7; TRBD1 aligns across 11 bases. V lost 5 bases, J lost 6 bases, and 9 bases stayed unmatched. CDR3 size: 14 residues. Germline lookup yields CDR1 DFQATT and CDR2 SNEGSKA (reference sequence). CDR3: CSALKTGTGGEQYF. The DNA for the CDR3 is TGCAGTGCTCTCAAGACCGGGACAGGGGGCGAGCAGTACTTC.

This clonotype was detected ten times or more. V gene TRBV12-3 or TRBV12-4 combines with J gene TRBJ2-5, with D possibly TRBD2 on 5 matching bases. CDR3 length: 13 amino acids. Trimming took off 3 bases at V and 5 bases at J, with 10 bases between the two ends. The CDR3 region is CASSFTRTETQYF. For the CDR3, the DNA is TGTGCCAGCAGTTTCACTAGAACGGAGACCCAGTACTTC.

This clonotype has a handful of counts. V usage is TRBV20-1 and J usage is TRBJ2-1, with D perhaps assigned TRBD1 or TRBD2 (5 bases each). The V end was cut by 6 bases, the J end by 0 bases, with 15 bases between. The CDR3 is made up of 15 amino acids. Germline V CDR1 and CDR2: DFQATT, SNEGSKA (reference sequence). Here the CDR3 DNA reads TGCAGTGCGATACCGGGACGCAGCTCCTACAATGAGCAGTTCTTC. This encodes CSAIPGRSSYNEQFF.

This clonotype was seen more than once but under ten times. The CDR3 end shows no conserved phenylalanine or tryptophan, and so a read error is likely. CDR3 sequence: CSATEMNTEAFL. The CDR3 bases are TGCAGTGCTACCGAGATGAACACTGAAGCTTTCCTT. The chain carries TRBV20-1 and TRBJ1-1; D remains ambiguous. Germline CDR1 DFQATT, CDR2 SNEGSKA (reference sequence). This CDR3 has 12 amino acids. V shed 4 bases and J shed 0 bases, with 6 bases lying between them.